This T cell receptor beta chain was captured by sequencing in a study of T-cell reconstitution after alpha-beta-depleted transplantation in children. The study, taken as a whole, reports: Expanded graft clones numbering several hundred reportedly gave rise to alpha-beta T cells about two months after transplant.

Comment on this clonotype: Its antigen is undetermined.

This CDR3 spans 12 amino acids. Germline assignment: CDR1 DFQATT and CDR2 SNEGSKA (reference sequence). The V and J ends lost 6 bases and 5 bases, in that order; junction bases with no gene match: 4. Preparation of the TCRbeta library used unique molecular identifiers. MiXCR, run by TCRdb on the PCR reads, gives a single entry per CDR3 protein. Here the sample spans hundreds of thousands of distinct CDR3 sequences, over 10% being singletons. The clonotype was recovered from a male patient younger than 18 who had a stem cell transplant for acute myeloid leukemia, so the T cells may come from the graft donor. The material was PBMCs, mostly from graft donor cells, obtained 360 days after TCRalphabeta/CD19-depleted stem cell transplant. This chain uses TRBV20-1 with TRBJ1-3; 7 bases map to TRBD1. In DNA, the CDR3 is TGCAGTGCCGGACAGGACCGAAACACCATATATTTT. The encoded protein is CSAGQDRNTIYF.